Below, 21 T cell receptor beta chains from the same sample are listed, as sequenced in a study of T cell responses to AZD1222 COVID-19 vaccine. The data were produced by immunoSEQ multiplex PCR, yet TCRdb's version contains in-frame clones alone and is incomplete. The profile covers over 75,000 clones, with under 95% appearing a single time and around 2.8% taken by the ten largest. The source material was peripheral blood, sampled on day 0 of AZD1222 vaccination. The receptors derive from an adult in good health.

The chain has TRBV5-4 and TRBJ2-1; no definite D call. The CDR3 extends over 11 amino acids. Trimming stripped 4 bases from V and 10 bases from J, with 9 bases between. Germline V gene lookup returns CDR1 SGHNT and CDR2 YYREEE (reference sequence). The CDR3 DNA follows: TGTGCCAGCAGCCAAGGAACCGAGCAGTTCTTC. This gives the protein CASSQGTEQFF.

CDR3 region: CASSEVGEETQYF. The CDR3 region has the DNA TGTGCCAGCAGTGAAGTCGGGGAAGAGACCCAGTACTTC. The chain is built from TRBV6-1 and TRBJ2-5; D might be TRBD2 (5 bases). Germline CDR1 is MNHNS and CDR2 is SASEGT. There are 13 residues in the CDR3. V was trimmed by 1 base and J by 3 bases, leaving 6 bases between them.

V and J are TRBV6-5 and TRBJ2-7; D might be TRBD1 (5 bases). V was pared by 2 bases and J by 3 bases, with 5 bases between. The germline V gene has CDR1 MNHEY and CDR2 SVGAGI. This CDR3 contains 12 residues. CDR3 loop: CASSYDSYEQYF. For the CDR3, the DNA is TGTGCCAGCAGTTACGACAGCTACGAGCAGTACTTC.

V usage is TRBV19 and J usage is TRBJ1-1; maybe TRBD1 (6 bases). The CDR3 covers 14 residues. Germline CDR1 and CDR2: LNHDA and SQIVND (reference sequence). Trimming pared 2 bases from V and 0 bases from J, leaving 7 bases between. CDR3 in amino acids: CASSIQGLNTEAFF. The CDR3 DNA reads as TGTGCCAGTAGTATACAGGGGTTGAACACTGAAGCTTTCTTT.

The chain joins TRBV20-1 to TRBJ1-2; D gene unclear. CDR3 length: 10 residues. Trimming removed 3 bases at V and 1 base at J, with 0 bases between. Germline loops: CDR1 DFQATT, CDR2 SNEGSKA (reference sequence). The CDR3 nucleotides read TGCAGTGCTAGTAACTATGGCTACACCTTC. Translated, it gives CSASNYGYTF.

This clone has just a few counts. The chain's CDR3 is CAISEPTGGLYEQYF. The DNA of the CDR3 is TGTGCCATCAGTGAGCCGACAGGGGGCTTGTACGAGCAGTACTTC. The rearrangement links TRBV10-3 to TRBJ2-7; 10 nucleotides match TRBD1. There are 15 residues in the CDR3. J lost 4 bases, V lost 2 bases, and 5 bases had no gene match. Germline values: CDR1 ENHRY, CDR2 SYGVKD.

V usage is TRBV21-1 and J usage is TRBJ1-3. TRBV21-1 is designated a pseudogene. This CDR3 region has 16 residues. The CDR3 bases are TGTGCCAGCAGCAAAATCCAGCACCCCTCTGGAAACACCATATATTTT. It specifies CASSKIQHPSGNTIYF.

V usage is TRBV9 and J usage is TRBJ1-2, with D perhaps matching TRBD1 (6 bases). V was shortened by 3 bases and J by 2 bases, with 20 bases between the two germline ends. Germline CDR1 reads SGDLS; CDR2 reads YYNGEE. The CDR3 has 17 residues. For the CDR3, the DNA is TGTGCCAGCAGCGGGACGCCTGGGACAATCGGGAACTATGGCTACACCTTC. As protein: CASSGTPGTIGNYGYTF.

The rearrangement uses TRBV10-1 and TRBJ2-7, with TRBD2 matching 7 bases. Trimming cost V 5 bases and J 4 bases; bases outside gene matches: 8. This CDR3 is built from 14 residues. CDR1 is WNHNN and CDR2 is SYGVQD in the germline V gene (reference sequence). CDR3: CASSTSGMAYEQYF. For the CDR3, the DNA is TGCGCCAGCAGTACCAGCGGGATGGCTTACGAGCAGTACTTC.

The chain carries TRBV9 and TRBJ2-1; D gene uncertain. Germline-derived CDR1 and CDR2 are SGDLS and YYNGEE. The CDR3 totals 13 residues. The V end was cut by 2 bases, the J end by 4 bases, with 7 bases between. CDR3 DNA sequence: TGTGCCAGCAGCGTGGCCGAGTACAATGAGCAGTTCTTC. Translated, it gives CASSVAEYNEQFF.

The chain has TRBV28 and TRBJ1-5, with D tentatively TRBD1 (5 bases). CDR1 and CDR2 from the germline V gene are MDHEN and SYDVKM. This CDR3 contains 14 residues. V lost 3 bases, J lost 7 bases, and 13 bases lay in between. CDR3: CASSFRAGRQPQHF. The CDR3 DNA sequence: TGTGCCAGCAGTTTTAGGGCAGGGCGGCAGCCCCAGCATTTT.

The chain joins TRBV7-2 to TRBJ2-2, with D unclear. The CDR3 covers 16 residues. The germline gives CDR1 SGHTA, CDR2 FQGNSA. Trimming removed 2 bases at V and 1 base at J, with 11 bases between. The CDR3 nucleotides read TGTGCCAGCAGCTTAATGGCAGCTTGGAACACCGGGGAGCTGTTTTTT. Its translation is CASSLMAAWNTGELFF.

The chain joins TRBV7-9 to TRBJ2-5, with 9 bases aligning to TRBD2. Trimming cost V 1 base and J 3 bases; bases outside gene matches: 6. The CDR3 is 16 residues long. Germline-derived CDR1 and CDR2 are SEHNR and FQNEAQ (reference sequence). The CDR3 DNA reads TGTGCCAGCAGCTTAGACCTAGCGGGGATCAAAGAGACCCAGTACTTC. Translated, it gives CASSLDLAGIKETQYF.

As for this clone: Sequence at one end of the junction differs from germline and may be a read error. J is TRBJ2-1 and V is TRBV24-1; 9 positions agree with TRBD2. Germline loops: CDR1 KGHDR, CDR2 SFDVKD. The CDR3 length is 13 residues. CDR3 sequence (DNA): TGTGCCACCAGTGATTCAGGCGGGAGGGAGTTCGTCTTC. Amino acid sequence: CATSDSGGREFVF.

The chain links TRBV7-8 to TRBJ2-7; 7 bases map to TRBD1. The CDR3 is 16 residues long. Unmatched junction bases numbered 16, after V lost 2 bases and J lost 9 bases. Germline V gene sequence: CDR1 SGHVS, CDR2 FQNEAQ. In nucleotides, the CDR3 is TGTGCCAGCAGCTTAACACAGGGGATAGGAGGACTCGGGCAGTACTTC. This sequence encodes CASSLTQGIGGLGQYF.

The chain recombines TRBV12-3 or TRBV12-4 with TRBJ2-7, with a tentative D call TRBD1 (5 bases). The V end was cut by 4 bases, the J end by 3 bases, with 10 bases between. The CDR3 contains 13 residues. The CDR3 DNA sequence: TGTGCCAGCAGTTCCTTAGACAGCTACGAGCAGTACTTC. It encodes CASSSLDSYEQYF.

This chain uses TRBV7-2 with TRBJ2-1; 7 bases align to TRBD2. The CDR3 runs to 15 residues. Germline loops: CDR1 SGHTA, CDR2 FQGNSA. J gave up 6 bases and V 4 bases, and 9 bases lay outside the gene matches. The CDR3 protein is CASSSWREPFNEQFF. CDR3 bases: TGTGCCAGCAGCTCGTGGCGGGAGCCTTTCAATGAGCAGTTCTTC. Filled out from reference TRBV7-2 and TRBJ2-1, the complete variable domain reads GAGVSQSPSNKVTEKGKDVELRCDPISGHTALYWYRQSLGQGLEFLIYFQGNSAPDKSGLPSDRFSAERTGGSVSTLTIQRTQQEDSAVYLCASSSWREPFNEQFFGPGTRLTVL.

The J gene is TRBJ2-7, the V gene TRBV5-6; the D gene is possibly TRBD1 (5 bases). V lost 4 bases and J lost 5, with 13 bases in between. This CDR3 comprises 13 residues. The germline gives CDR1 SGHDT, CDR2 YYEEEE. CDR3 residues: CASSIARAHEQYF. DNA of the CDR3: TGTGCCAGCAGCATCGCCAGGGCTCACGAGCAGTACTTC.

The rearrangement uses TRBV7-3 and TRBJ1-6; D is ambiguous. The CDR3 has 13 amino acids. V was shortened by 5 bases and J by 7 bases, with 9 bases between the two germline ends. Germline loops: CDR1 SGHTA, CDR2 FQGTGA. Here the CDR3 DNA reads TGTGCCAGCAGCCAGTTCAGCAATTCACCCCTCCACTTT. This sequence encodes CASSQFSNSPLHF.

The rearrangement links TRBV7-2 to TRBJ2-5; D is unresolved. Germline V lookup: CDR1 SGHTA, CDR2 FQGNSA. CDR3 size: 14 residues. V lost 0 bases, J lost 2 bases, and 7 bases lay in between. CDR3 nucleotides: TGTGCCAGCAGCTTAGCGGGCCGACAAGAGACCCAGTACTTC. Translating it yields CASSLAGRQETQYF.

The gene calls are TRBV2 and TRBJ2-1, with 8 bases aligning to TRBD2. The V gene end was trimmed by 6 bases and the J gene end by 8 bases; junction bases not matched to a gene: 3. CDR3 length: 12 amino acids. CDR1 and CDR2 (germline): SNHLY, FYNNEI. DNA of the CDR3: TGTGCCAGCAGGGGACTAGTCGATGAGCAGTTCTTC. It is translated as CASRGLVDEQFF. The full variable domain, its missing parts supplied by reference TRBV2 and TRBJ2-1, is EPEVTQTPSHQVTQMGQEVILRCVPISNHLYFYWYRQILGQKVEFLVSFYNNEISEKSEIFDDQFSVERPDGSNFTLKIRSTKLEDSAMYFCASRGLVDEQFFGPGTRLTVL.